These 31 T cell receptor beta chains were all obtained from the same sample, sequenced in a study of glioma-infiltrating T cells after dendritic cell vaccination. Libraries were prepared by immunoSEQ multiplex PCR; TCRdb keeps only in-frame clonotypes and omits some of them. The sample holds about 110,000 clones, 90% seen once. The time point here: after dendritic cell vaccination, including at tumor progression/relapse. The starting material was blood, obtained after dendritic cell vaccination. The receptor set was obtained from a human donor with glioblastoma.

The rearrangement joins TRBV5-4 to TRBJ2-5; D possibly corresponds to TRBD2 (6 bases). The CDR3 loop spans 12 amino acids. V was cut by 3 bases and J by 9 bases, with 12 bases left in between. CDR1 and CDR2 (germline): SGHNT, YYREEE (reference sequence). The CDR3 bases are TGTGCCAGCAGCTCGGGCCCGGGGGCCCAGTACTTC. It encodes CASSSGPGAQYF. Full variable domain (remainder filled in from reference TRBV5-4 and TRBJ2-5): ETGVTQSPTHLIKTRGQQVTLRCSSQSGHNTVSWYQQALGQGPQFIFQYYREEENGRGNFPPRFSGLQFPNYSSELNVNALELDDSALYLCASSSGPGAQYFGPGTRLLVL.

The gene calls are TRBV19 and TRBJ1-3; perhaps TRBD1 as D (6 bases). Germline lookup yields CDR1 LNHDA and CDR2 SQIVND (reference sequence). The germline V and J ends were trimmed by 7 bases and 4 bases, with 14 bases remaining between them. The length of the CDR3 is 14 residues. CDR3 DNA sequence: TGTGCCAGTATTGACGACAGGAGCGGAAACACCATATATTTT. Translation: CASIDDRSGNTIYF.

J is TRBJ2-1 and V is TRBV10-3, with TRBD2 matching over 10 bases. The CDR3 is 13 residues long. J was trimmed by 10 bases and V by 5 bases; bases with no gene match: 5. Germline lookup yields CDR1 ENHRY and CDR2 SYGVKD. The CDR3 sequence: CAISSGGGGEQFF. The DNA for the CDR3 is TGTGCCATCAGTAGCGGGGGGGGAGGGGAGCAGTTCTTC.

This clone appeared once. The rearrangement links TRBV10-3 to TRBJ1-1, with 7 bases matching TRBD1. Germline V CDR1 and CDR2: ENHRY, SYGVKD. Trimming at V came to 6 bases and at J to 1 base, leaving 5 bases not matched to a gene. The CDR3 is 14 residues long. The CDR3 DNA reads as TGTGCCATCAGCCGGGACAGTAAGAACACTGAAGCTTTCTTT. This gives the protein CAISRDSKNTEAFF.

As regards this clone: The conserved phenylalanine or tryptophan normally closing the CDR3 is absent here, so this likely arose from a read error. The limits of the CDR3 on the DNA are not certain, so only TCRdb's listed CDR3 is given. J is TRBJ2-7 and V is TRBV11-1; the table's D call of TRBD2 was not tested on the DNA. The CDR3 spans 10 amino acids, including both terminal residues. Germline V gene data show CDR1 as SGHAT and CDR2 as FQDESV (reference sequence). The CDR3 sequence: CASSVWEPFS.

The chain links TRBV27 to TRBJ2-7; 7 bases match TRBD2. Per germline, CDR1 MNHEY and CDR2 SMNVEV (reference sequence). Trimming cost V 3 bases and J 6 bases; bases outside gene matches: 14. The CDR3 contains 16 residues. The CDR3 sequence is CASSLLREREGTEQYF. The CDR3 nucleotides read TGTGCCAGCAGTTTGCTCAGGGAGCGGGAAGGTACCGAGCAGTACTTC.

The genes are TRBV5-4 and TRBJ1-1, with no clear D. V was cut by 0 bases and J by 1 base, with 16 bases left in between. This CDR3 is built from 17 residues. Germline V CDR1 and CDR2: SGHNT, YYREEE (reference sequence). In DNA, the CDR3 is TGTGCCAGCAGCTTGGCCCACGGCGGGGTAGGGAACACTGAAGCTTTCTTT. This sequence encodes CASSLAHGGVGNTEAFF.

The chain links TRBV11-3 to TRBJ2-1; a weak D match, TRBD1 (6 bases). The V end lost 1 base, the J end lost 5 bases, and 9 bases lay between the germline ends. This CDR3 contains 14 residues. Germline loops: CDR1 SGHNT, CDR2 YENEEA. The CDR3 spells CASSLAHRDNEQFF. CDR3 nucleotide sequence: TGTGCCAGCAGCTTAGCCCACAGGGACAATGAGCAGTTCTTC. The full variable domain, with the rest looked up from reference TRBV11-3 and TRBJ2-1, is EAGVVQSPRYKIIEKKQPVAFWCNPISGHNTLYWYLQNLGQGPELLIRYENEEAVDDSQLPKDRFSAERLKGVDSTLKIQPAELGDSAVYLCASSLAHRDNEQFFGPGTRLTVL.

This rearrangement joins TRBV5-5 to TRBJ1-3; 10 nucleotides agree with TRBD1. The V segment lost 3 bases and the J segment 1 base; nucleotides outside the gene matches: 1. Germline assignment: CDR1 SGHKS and CDR2 YYEKEE (reference sequence). The CDR3 sequence is 15 residues long. CDR3 DNA sequence: TGTGCCAGCAGCTCGGGACAGGGGTCTGGAAACACCATATATTTT. This translates into CASSSGQGSGNTIYF.

The chain couples TRBV9 to TRBJ1-2, with D unclear. V shed 0 bases and J shed 7 bases, with 13 bases lying between them. This CDR3 comprises 14 residues. The germline V gene encodes CDR1 SGDLS and CDR2 YYNGEE. CDR3 DNA sequence: TGTGCCAGCAGCGTAGAAGTCTGGGGAGGTGGCTACACCTTC. Its protein is CASSVEVWGGGYTF.

The genes are TRBV6-5 and TRBJ2-6; D is possibly TRBD1 (5 bases). The CDR3 has 13 amino acids. Germline CDR1 is MNHEY and CDR2 is SVGAGI. The V end was cut by 2 bases, the J end by 7 bases, with 6 bases between. CDR3 protein: CASSYQGANVLTF. The CDR3 nucleotides read TGTGCCAGCAGTTACCAGGGAGCCAACGTCCTGACTTTC.

V is TRBV5-1 and J is TRBJ2-3, with 8 bases fitting TRBD1. J lost 5 bases, V lost 0 bases, and 2 bases had no gene match. CDR1 SGHRS and CDR2 YFSETQ come from the germline V gene. CDR3 length: 14 amino acids. The CDR3 region is CASSLEDRVDTQYF. Written as DNA, the CDR3 is TGCGCCAGCAGCTTGGAGGACAGGGTAGATACGCAGTATTTT.

This rearrangement joins TRBV5-1 to TRBJ2-7; 10 positions agree with TRBD1. The germline V gene has CDR1 SGHRS and CDR2 YFSETQ. V shed 6 bases, J shed 3 bases, and the junction held 9 bases outside the gene matches. The length of the CDR3 is 15 residues. The CDR3 coding sequence is TGCGCCAGCACCTATTCGGGACAGGGGTTCTACGAGCAGTACTTC. Translating gives CASTYSGQGFYEQYF.

This chain links TRBV15 with TRBJ2-3; 12 bases agree with TRBD1. From germline, CDR1 is LNHNV and CDR2 YYDKDF (reference sequence). Trimming removed 5 bases from V and 5 bases from J; junction bases left unmatched: 8. The CDR3 totals 16 residues. In nucleotides, the CDR3 is TGTGCCACCAGCCTTGGGACAGGGGGCGAGGTAGATACGCAGTATTTT. This codes for CATSLGTGGEVDTQYF.

This chain's CDR3 is CASSRTGTYNSPLHF. In DNA form, the CDR3 reads TGTGCCAGCAGCCGTACCGGGACTTATAATTCACCCCTCCACTTT. This chain joins TRBV7-3 and TRBJ1-6, with D possibly being TRBD1 (5 bases). The length of the CDR3 is 15 residues. CDR1 SGHTA and CDR2 FQGTGA come from the germline V gene. V was clipped by 5 bases and J by 4 bases, with 12 bases between them.

The chain links TRBV7-2 to TRBJ2-7, with 7 bases that match TRBD1. Germline trimming cut 5 bases from V and 3 bases from J; bases unmatched to any gene: 4. CDR3 length equals 13 residues. Germline V lookup: CDR1 SGHTA, CDR2 FQGNSA. CDR3 DNA: TGTGCCAGCAGCGTGGACAGGCACTACGAGCAGTACTTC. Residues: CASSVDRHYEQYF.

This chain joins TRBV5-1 and TRBJ1-2, with 8 bases aligning to TRBD1. Germline loops: CDR1 SGHRS, CDR2 YFSETQ. The CDR3 is made up of 16 amino acids. The V segment lost 0 bases and the J segment 2 bases; nucleotides outside the gene matches: 6. CDR3 loop: CASSLGQGQENYGYTF. The CDR3 DNA reads TGCGCCAGCAGCTTGGGACAGGGGCAGGAGAACTATGGCTACACCTTC.

The CDR3 DNA is TGCGCCAGCAAGGGCCGACTAGCGGGGGGACGGAATGAGCAGTTCTTC. Its translation is CASKGRLAGGRNEQFF. The chain couples TRBV4-1 to TRBJ2-1, with 13 nucleotides matching TRBD2. The trim removed 7 bases at V and 7 bases at J, leaving 10 bases unmatched. CDR3 length: 16 residues. In germline, CDR1 is MGHRA, CDR2 YSYEKL.

This chain connects TRBV10-1 to TRBJ2-3, with D uncertain. The CDR3 spans 13 residues. CDR1 WNHNN and CDR2 SYGVQD come from the germline V gene (reference sequence). V lost 4 bases, J lost 2 bases, and 7 bases lay in between. DNA of the CDR3: TGCGCCAGCAGTGGGGCAGACACAGATACGCAGTATTTT. Protein: CASSGADTDTQYF.

This CDR3 reads CASSLTATNTDTQYF. The CDR3 nucleotides are TGTGCCAGCAGCTTAACGGCGACAAACACAGATACGCAGTATTTT. This chain joins TRBV7-3 and TRBJ2-3, with D hard to call. The CDR3 totals 15 residues. V lost 0 bases to trimming and J lost 2 bases, with 9 bases between them. Looked up from germline, CDR1 is SGHTA and CDR2 is FQGTGA.

The chain employs TRBV13 and TRBJ1-1, with D possibly TRBD1 on 5 matching bases. Germline CDR1 PRHDT, CDR2 FYEKMQ (reference sequence). V was shortened by 5 bases and J by 4 bases, with 14 bases between the two germline ends. CDR3 size: 14 residues. CDR3 in amino acids: CASSPRRGTTEAFF. The CDR3 nucleotides are TGTGCCAGCAGCCCCCGGAGGGGTACCACTGAAGCTTTCTTT.

The J gene is TRBJ1-1, the V gene TRBV5-1, with D possibly being TRBD1 (5 bases). V dropped 4 bases and J dropped 2 bases, with 12 bases sitting between them. CDR1 is SGHRS, CDR2 YFSETQ, per germline. The CDR3 sequence is 14 residues long. The CDR3 sequence: CASSLRVLNTEAFF. The CDR3 nucleotides are TGCGCCAGCAGCCTCAGGGTTTTAAACACTGAAGCTTTCTTT.

This clone was counted once. The gene calls are TRBV30 and TRBJ2-1; 9 bases agree with TRBD1. V lost 4 bases to trimming and J lost 6 bases; unmatched junction nucleotides: 4. In germline, CDR1 is GTSNPN, CDR2 SVGIG (reference sequence). The CDR3 totals 13 residues. The CDR3 loop is CAWNKDRGNEQFF. The DNA for the CDR3 is TGTGCCTGGAACAAGGACAGGGGCAATGAGCAGTTCTTC. Supplemented by reference TRBV30 and TRBJ2-1, the full variable domain reads SQTIHQWPATLVQPVGSPLSLECTVEGTSNPNLYWYRQAAGRGLQLLFYSVGIGQISSEVPQNLSASRPQDRQFILSSKKLLLSDSGFYLCAWNKDRGNEQFFGPGTRLTVL.

J is TRBJ2-4 and V is TRBV7-9; TRBD2 matches 11 bases. V lost 5 bases, J lost 4 bases, and 4 bases stayed unmatched. Germline V gene lookup returns CDR1 SEHNR and CDR2 FQNEAQ (reference sequence). CDR3 length: 15 residues. The CDR3 here is CASSETSGEKNIQYF. The CDR3 coding sequence is TGTGCCAGCAGCGAGACTAGCGGGGAGAAAAACATTCAGTACTTC.

This sequence joins TRBV7-3 and TRBJ1-2; weak D call: TRBD1 (5 bases). This CDR3 has 15 amino acids. Germline assignment: CDR1 SGHTA and CDR2 FQGTGA. Between the trimmed V and J ends, which lost 2 bases and 5 bases, there was a span of 15 bases. The CDR3 DNA reads as TGTGCCAGCAGCTTAGCCCCAGGGAATCGGTATGGCTACACCTTC. Translation gives CASSLAPGNRYGYTF. Full variable domain (remainder filled in from reference TRBV7-3 and TRBJ1-2): GAGVSQTPSNKVTEKGKYVELRCDPISGHTALYWYRQSLGQGPEFLIYFQGTGAADDSGLPNDRFFAVRPEGSVSTLKIQRTERGDSAVYLCASSLAPGNRYGYTFGSGTRLTVV.

This chain connects TRBV11-2 to TRBJ2-3; 10 bases align to TRBD1. V trimming: 1 base; J trimming: 6 bases; junction bases outside the gene matches: 4. CDR3 length: 15 residues. Germline-derived CDR1 and CDR2 are SGHAT and FQNNGV. CDR3 sequence: CASSLGGQGRDTQYF. The CDR3 bases are TGTGCCAGCAGCTTAGGGGGACAGGGGAGGGATACGCAGTATTTT.

This clone was seen once. This chain links TRBV7-3 with TRBJ2-1; D call uncertain. The germline V gene encodes CDR1 SGHTA and CDR2 FQGTGA. The CDR3 runs 15 residues. With 2 bases removed from V and 0 bases from J, the gap between germline ends came to 8 bases. The CDR3 reads CASSLAVSSYNEQFF. DNA of the CDR3: TGTGCCAGCAGCTTAGCGGTGAGCTCCTACAATGAGCAGTTCTTC.

The V gene is TRBV30, the J gene TRBJ1-4; no clear D. Germline loops: CDR1 GTSNPN, CDR2 SVGIG (reference sequence). This CDR3 comprises 12 residues. The CDR3 loop reads CAVQRSNEKLFF. The CDR3, as DNA: TGTGCGGTACAGAGATCTAATGAAAAACTGTTTTTT.

The rearrangement uses TRBV6-1 and TRBJ1-1; maybe TRBD1 (6 bases). The length of the CDR3 is 13 residues. With 6 bases removed from V and 1 base from J, the gap between germline ends came to 9 bases. Germline CDR1 MNHNS, CDR2 SASEGT. The CDR3 loop reads CASRTGANTEAFF. The DNA of the CDR3 is TGTGCCAGCAGGACAGGAGCGAACACTGAAGCTTTCTTT.

The chain employs TRBV5-1 and TRBJ2-7, with 8 positions matching TRBD1. The CDR3 length is 14 residues. Trimming removed 0 bases from V and 5 bases from J; junction bases left unmatched: 4. Germline assignment: CDR1 SGHRS and CDR2 YFSETQ. Written as DNA, the CDR3 is TGCGCCAGCAGCTTGGGAGTGACAGGGGACGAGCAGTACTTC. This codes for CASSLGVTGDEQYF.

The chain links TRBV30 to TRBJ2-1, with D perhaps TRBD1 (6 bases). Germline V gene data show CDR1 as GTSNPN and CDR2 as SVGIG (reference sequence). The length of the CDR3 is 14 residues. Trimming took off 2 bases at V and 2 bases at J, with 10 bases between the two ends. The CDR3 sequence: CAWSLRGTYNEQFF. The CDR3 DNA sequence: TGTGCCTGGAGTTTGAGGGGGACCTACAATGAGCAGTTCTTC.